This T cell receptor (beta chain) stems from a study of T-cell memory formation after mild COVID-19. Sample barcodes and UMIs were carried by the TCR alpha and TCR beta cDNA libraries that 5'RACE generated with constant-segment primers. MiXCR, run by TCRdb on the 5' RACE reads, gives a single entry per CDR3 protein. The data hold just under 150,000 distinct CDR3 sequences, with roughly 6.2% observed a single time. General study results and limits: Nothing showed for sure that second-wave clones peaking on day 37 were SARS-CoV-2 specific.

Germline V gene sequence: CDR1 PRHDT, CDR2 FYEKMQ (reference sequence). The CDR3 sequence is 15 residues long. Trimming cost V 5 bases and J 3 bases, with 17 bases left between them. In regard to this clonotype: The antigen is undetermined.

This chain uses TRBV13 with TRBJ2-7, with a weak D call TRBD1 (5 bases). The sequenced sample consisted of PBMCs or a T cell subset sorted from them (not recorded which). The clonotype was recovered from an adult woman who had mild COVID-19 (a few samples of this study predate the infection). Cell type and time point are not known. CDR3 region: CASSAGMAPYYEQYF. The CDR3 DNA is TGTGCCAGCAGCGCAGGGATGGCCCCCTACTACGAGCAGTACTTC.